These 28 T cell receptor beta chains were sequenced from one sample in a study of chemoradiotherapy in HPV16-positive cancers. Profiling relied on immunoSEQ multiplex PCR, and the TCRdb table lists in-frame clones only, not all of them. In the table there are roughly 1,000 clones, over 75% of which are singletons. Sequences were derived from tumor tissue, sampled from a patient who underwent chemoradiotherapy. Every receptor here comes from a human donor with HPV-associated anogenital cancer.

J is TRBJ2-1 and V is TRBV5-4, with 12 bases matching TRBD1. The CDR3 has 17 amino acids. J lost 3 bases, V lost 4 bases, and 8 bases had no gene match. CDR1 is SGHNT and CDR2 is YYREEE in the germline V gene (reference sequence). As DNA, the CDR3 is TGTGCCAGCAGCCCGGGGACAGGGGGCGCGTACTACAATGAGCAGTTCTTC. Residues: CASSPGTGGAYYNEQFF.

This chain connects TRBV20-1 to TRBJ2-5, with unresolved D. V was cut by 0 bases and J by 5 bases, with 4 bases left in between. The germline gives CDR1 DFQATT, CDR2 SNEGSKA (reference sequence). This CDR3 region has 11 residues. This chain's CDR3 is CSARDHETQYF. CDR3 nucleotide sequence: TGCAGTGCTAGAGATCATGAGACCCAGTACTTC.

The gene calls are TRBV5-8 and TRBJ2-3; 7 bases are a match to TRBD1. This CDR3 is 15 amino acids long. Per germline, CDR1 SGHTS and CDR2 YDEGEE. Trimming cost V 4 bases and J 2 bases; bases outside gene matches: 7. CDR3 nucleotide sequence: TGTGCCAGCAGCGAAAAGGGGGCGTCCACAGATACGCAGTATTTT. It codes for CASSEKGASTDTQYF.

This chain uses TRBV7-9 with TRBJ1-1; 9 bases are a match to TRBD1. Germline assignment: CDR1 SEHNR and CDR2 FQNEAQ (reference sequence). This CDR3 contains 15 residues. Losses at the gene ends were 6 bases for V and 4 bases for J; bases not matched to a gene: 9. Written as DNA, the CDR3 is TGTGCCAGCAGTCCCCGGGGACAGGGAGGCACTGAAGCTTTCTTT. Amino acids: CASSPRGQGGTEAFF. The whole variable domain, filled in from reference TRBV7-9 and TRBJ1-1, reads DTGVSQNPRHKITKRGQNVTFRCDPISEHNRLYWYRQTLGQGPEFLTYFQNEAQLEKSRLLSDRFSAERPKGSFSTLEIQRTEQGDSAMYLCASSPRGQGGTEAFFGQGTRLTVV.

The chain carries TRBV6-1 and TRBJ2-7; D gene uncertain. The ends were cut back, 5 bases at V and 5 bases at J, with 10 bases in the middle. Germline V gives CDR1 MNHNS, CDR2 SASEGT. The CDR3 contains 12 residues. This CDR3 is CASSLTSDEQYF. In DNA form, the CDR3 reads TGTGCCAGCAGTCTGACATCAGACGAGCAGTACTTC.

V and J are TRBV28 and TRBJ1-5; no clear D. The CDR3 spans 16 residues. The germline V gene encodes CDR1 MDHEN and CDR2 SYDVKM. The V and J ends lost 2 bases and 2 bases respectively, with 13 bases between them. CDR3 bases: TGTGCCAGCAGTTTAGGTGGGAGTCGGGGCAATCAGCCCCAGCATTTT. It yields the protein CASSLGGSRGNQPQHF.

V gene TRBV7-2 combines with J gene TRBJ2-7; 8 bases match TRBD1. Germline CDR1 and CDR2: SGHTA and FQGNSA. Germline trimming cut 5 bases from V and 7 bases from J; bases unmatched to any gene: 10. The length of the CDR3 is 14 residues. CDR3 DNA: TGTGCCAGCAGCCCCCGGACAGGGCAGGGGGAGCAGTACTTC. Translating gives CASSPRTGQGEQYF.

The chain recombines TRBV5-1 with TRBJ1-3, with a tentative D call TRBD1 (5 bases). Germline V gene data show CDR1 as SGHRS and CDR2 as YFSETQ. CDR3 length: 15 amino acids. Trimming left V 4 bases short and J 4 bases short, with 15 bases between. The CDR3 coding sequence is TGCGCCAGCAGCCCCCAGGCAGGGCCAGGAAACACCATATATTTT. It yields the protein CASSPQAGPGNTIYF. The full variable domain, in which reference TRBV5-1 and TRBJ1-3 provide the parts outside the CDR3, is KAGVTQTPRYLIKTRGQQVTLSCSPISGHRSVSWYQQTPGQGLQFLFEYFSETQRNKGNFPGRFSGRQFSNSRSEMNVSTLELGDSALYLCASSPQAGPGNTIYFGEGSWLTVV.

The chain recombines TRBV5-1 with TRBJ2-5; perhaps D is TRBD1 or TRBD2 (6 bases each). The CDR3 length is 15 residues. V shed 2 bases and J shed 2 bases, with 13 bases lying between them. CDR1 and CDR2 (germline): SGHRS, YFSETQ. Here the CDR3 DNA reads TGCGCCAGCAGCTTAGGGGGGCCTATGCAAGAGACCCAGTACTTC. Its translation is CASSLGGPMQETQYF.

This chain connects TRBV5-4 to TRBJ2-6; maybe TRBD2 (5 bases). V lost 5 bases to trimming and J lost 0 bases, with 9 bases between them. The CDR3 is 15 residues long. In germline, CDR1 is SGHNT, CDR2 YYREEE (reference sequence). The CDR3 nucleotides read TGTGCCAGCAGAATGGGGAGCTCTGGGGCCAACGTCCTGACTTTC. It is translated as CASRMGSSGANVLTF.

The chain joins TRBV7-9 to TRBJ2-7, with TRBD2 as a possible D gene (6 bases). Germline loops: CDR1 SEHNR, CDR2 FQNEAQ (reference sequence). This CDR3 has 14 amino acids. V was cut by 4 bases and J by 5 bases, with 15 bases left in between. This CDR3 reads CASSSGRDSNEQYF. Written as DNA, the CDR3 is TGTGCCAGCAGCTCGGGCCGGGACTCGAACGAGCAGTACTTC.

This chain uses TRBV4-1 with TRBJ1-5, with D perhaps matching TRBD1 (6 bases). Trimming left V 0 bases short and J 5 bases short, with 23 bases between. The CDR3 spans 19 residues. Germline V CDR1 and CDR2: MGHRA, YSYEKL. DNA of the CDR3: TGCGCCAGCAGCCAAGATAAGTGGTCAGGACAGCCTCTCGATCAGCCCCAGCATTTT. Amino acids: CASSQDKWSGQPLDQPQHF.

The chain carries TRBV10-3 and TRBJ2-2; 8 bases match TRBD2. With 3 bases clipped from V and 6 bases from J, the junction kept 6 bases outside the gene matches. In germline, CDR1 is ENHRY, CDR2 SYGVKD. This CDR3 spans 15 amino acids. The CDR3 region has the DNA TGTGCCATCAGTGACCCCAGGACTAGCCCCGGGGAGCTGTTTTTT. It encodes CAISDPRTSPGELFF.

The rearrangement uses TRBV5-5 and TRBJ2-3, with 12 bases matching TRBD1. With 6 bases clipped from V and 2 bases from J, the junction kept 7 bases outside the gene matches. This CDR3 comprises 16 residues. Per germline, CDR1 SGHKS and CDR2 YYEKEE (reference sequence). CDR3 sequence: CASIPGTGGLTDTQYF. CDR3 DNA sequence: TGTGCCAGCATCCCCGGGACAGGGGGCCTCACAGATACGCAGTATTTT. The complete variable domain, with remaining parts taken from reference TRBV5-5 and TRBJ2-3, reads DAGVTQSPTHLIKTRGQQVTLRCSPISGHKSVSWYQQVLGQGPQFIFQYYEKEERGRGNFPDRFSARQFPNYSSELNVNALLLGDSALYLCASIPGTGGLTDTQYFGPGTRLTVL.

The chain employs TRBV7-2 and TRBJ1-2; D perhaps matches TRBD1 (5 bases). The V end was cut by 8 bases, the J end by 4 bases, with 11 bases between. This CDR3 is 12 amino acids long. The V gene's germline CDR1 is SGHTA and CDR2 FQGNSA. Here the CDR3 DNA reads TGTGCCAGCTCAAGGGACCTCTATGGCTACACCTTC. Its translation is CASSRDLYGYTF.

This clone has a single count. The gene calls are TRBV28 and TRBJ2-7; D may be TRBD1 or TRBD2 (5 bases each). Germline V lookup: CDR1 MDHEN, CDR2 SYDVKM. This CDR3 is built from 13 residues. With 3 bases removed from V and 2 bases from J, the gap between germline ends came to 8 bases. The CDR3 reads CASSFPGPYEQYF. The CDR3 DNA follows: TGTGCCAGCAGTTTTCCGGGACCCTACGAGCAGTACTTC.

V usage is TRBV6-5 and J usage is TRBJ2-7; D call uncertain. V was pared by 1 base and J by 3 bases, with 16 bases between. This CDR3 has 16 amino acids. Per germline, CDR1 MNHEY and CDR2 SVGAGI. CDR3 coding DNA: TGTGCCAGCAGTTACTTCAATGGGCAGCAGGACTACGAGCAGTACTTC. It encodes CASSYFNGQQDYEQYF.

The CDR3 DNA sequence: TGTGCCAGCAGTTTATCAGGGACTGCTGAAGCTTTCTTT. This codes for CASSLSGTAEAFF. The chain employs TRBV28 and TRBJ1-1; maybe TRBD1 (5 bases). The ends were cut back, 1 base at V and 6 bases at J, with 9 bases in the middle. CDR1 and CDR2 from the germline V gene are MDHEN and SYDVKM. CDR3 length equals 13 residues.

The genes are TRBV11-2 and TRBJ2-1; 9 nucleotides match TRBD2. Trimming took 2 bases from V and 7 from J; bases not matched to a gene: 15. The CDR3 consists of 18 residues. The germline V gene has CDR1 SGHAT and CDR2 FQNNGV. In DNA form, the CDR3 reads TGTGCCAGCAGCTTAAAGTGGGTACGGTTAGCGGGGGAAAATGAGCAGTTCTTC. Its translation is CASSLKWVRLAGENEQFF. Variable domain in full (rest from reference TRBV11-2 and TRBJ2-1): EAGVAQSPRYKIIEKRQSVAFWCNPISGHATLYWYQQILGQGPKLLIQFQNNGVVDDSQLPKDRFSAERLKGVDSTLKIQPAKLEDSAVYLCASSLKWVRLAGENEQFFGPGTRLTVL.

The chain employs TRBV5-4 and TRBJ1-6; D remains unclear. There are 18 residues in the CDR3. In germline, CDR1 is SGHNT, CDR2 YYREEE (reference sequence). Trimming cost V 0 bases and J 0 bases, with 13 bases left between them. CDR3 DNA sequence: TGTGCCAGCAGCTTGGAACATACGAAGAGCTCCTATAATTCACCCCTCCACTTT. As protein: CASSLEHTKSSYNSPLHF. The full variable domain, completed using reference TRBV5-4 and TRBJ1-6, is ETGVTQSPTHLIKTRGQQVTLRCSSQSGHNTVSWYQQALGQGPQFIFQYYREEENGRGNFPPRFSGLQFPNYSSELNVNALELDDSALYLCASSLEHTKSSYNSPLHFGNGTRLTVT.

Here the CDR3 DNA reads TGTGCCAGCAGCTTGGGCACTGGGGGGACCCAGTACTTC. It yields the protein CASSLGTGGTQYF. The chain links TRBV7-6 to TRBJ2-5; D might be TRBD1 or TRBD2, each matching 5 bases. The CDR3 sequence is 13 residues long. Germline CDR1 is SGHVS and CDR2 is FNYEAQ. V was shortened by 3 bases and J by 7 bases, with 12 bases between the two germline ends.

The chain employs TRBV27 and TRBJ1-5; 7 nucleotides match TRBD1. The CDR3 has 14 residues. The J segment lost 5 bases and the V segment lost 3 bases, leaving 4 bases of the junction unmatched. Germline CDR1 is MNHEY and CDR2 is SMNVEV (reference sequence). The CDR3 DNA reads as TGTGCCAGCAGTTTTCAGGGGGGCGATCAGCCCCAGCATTTT. Translated: CASSFQGGDQPQHF.

V is TRBV4-2 and J is TRBJ2-2, with 7 bases lining up with TRBD1. The CDR3 is made up of 17 amino acids. Germline V gives CDR1 LGHNA, CDR2 YNFKEQ. Unmatched junction bases numbered 8, after V lost 0 bases and J lost 4 bases. The CDR3 coding sequence is TGTGCCAGCAGCCAAGAACCCGAGACAGGGTTCACCGGGGAGCTGTTTTTT. Translated: CASSQEPETGFTGELFF.

This clone appeared a single time. V is TRBV5-1 and J is TRBJ1-4, with 11 bases identical to TRBD1. This CDR3 contains 15 residues. CDR1 is SGHRS and CDR2 is YFSETQ in the germline V gene. Trimming at V came to 1 base and at J to 5 bases, leaving 1 base not matched to a gene. CDR3: CASSLRTGGNEKLFF. The CDR3 DNA follows: TGCGCCAGCAGCTTGAGGACAGGGGGCAATGAAAAACTGTTTTTT.

V usage is TRBV14 and J usage is TRBJ2-5; D is uncertain. V lost 2 bases and J 7 bases, leaving 11 bases between the germline ends. The CDR3 has 13 residues. Germline V gene data show CDR1 as SGHDN and CDR2 as FVKESK. The CDR3 spells CASSQSHAGTQYF. The CDR3 nucleotides read TGTGCCAGCAGCCAAAGCCACGCCGGGACCCAGTACTTC.

The chain has TRBV10-2 and TRBJ2-5, with D possibly being TRBD1 (6 bases). The V end was cut by 3 bases, the J end by 4 bases, with 33 bases between. The CDR3 consists of 21 residues. The germline CDR1 and CDR2 sequences are WSHSY and SAAADI. The CDR3: CASSDPQGIGSPGSMIETQYF. CDR3 in DNA: TGCGCCAGCAGTGACCCCCAGGGGATAGGGTCGCCCGGTTCTATGATAGAGACCCAGTACTTC.

This CDR3 reads CASSFRGQGGYTF. The CDR3 bases are TGTGCCAGCAGCTTCCGGGGACAGGGCGGCTACACCTTC. V gene TRBV7-2 combines with J gene TRBJ1-2; 9 nucleotides line up with TRBD1. The CDR3 has 13 residues. The V and J ends lost 3 bases and 8 bases, in that order; junction bases with no gene match: 4. The V gene's germline CDR1 is SGHTA and CDR2 FQGNSA.

In this sample, this clone turned up a few times. The genes are TRBV5-4 and TRBJ1-2; D call uncertain. CDR1 SGHNT and CDR2 YYREEE come from the germline V gene (reference sequence). The length of the CDR3 is 12 residues. Trimming cost V 1 base and J 9 bases, with 10 bases left between them. In nucleotides, the CDR3 is TGTGCCAGCAGCTTGTCCTATGATCGCTACACCTTC. It codes for CASSLSYDRYTF.